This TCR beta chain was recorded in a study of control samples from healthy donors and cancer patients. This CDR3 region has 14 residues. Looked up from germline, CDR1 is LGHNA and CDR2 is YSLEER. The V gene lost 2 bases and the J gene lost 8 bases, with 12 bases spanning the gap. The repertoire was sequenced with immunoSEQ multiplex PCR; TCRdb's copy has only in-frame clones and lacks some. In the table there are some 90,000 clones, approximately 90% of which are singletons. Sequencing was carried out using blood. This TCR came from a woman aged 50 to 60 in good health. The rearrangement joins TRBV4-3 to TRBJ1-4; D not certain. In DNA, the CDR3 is TGCGCCAGCAGCCAAATCAATGGTGTCGAAAAACTGTTTTTT. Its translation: CASSQINGVEKLFF.